The T cell receptor beta chain described here comes from a study of persistence of HIV-infected CD4 T cells. Study findings and constraints: Antigen-responding cells were enriched for degenerate expanded CDR3beta sequences.

Only a few counts were recorded for this clone. The antigen is unknown. This was the immunoSEQ version 4 assay in survey mode. Each sample used up to 1 ug genomic DNA diluted to around 10 ng/uL. Profiling relied on immunoSEQ multiplex PCR, and the TCRdb table lists in-frame clones only, not all of them. The sample yields more than 45,000 clones, around 80% seen once. Cells were stimulated with CMV-infected fibroblast lysates at roughly 10 ug/mL. CD40L-negative CD69-negative CD45RO-high memory CD4+ T cells were sorted as populations depleted of antigen-responding cells. Plasma HIV-1 RNA stayed below 50 copies/mL for at least 4 years. The source of this sequence is an adult man with HIV who was CMV-seropositive. Sequences were derived from CD4+ T cells sorted from PBMCs after approximately 20-hour stimulation, sampled from a patient who received antiretroviral therapy.

The CDR3 DNA reads TGTGCCAGCTCATCTCAAGGACAGGGCGATGGCTACACCTTC. Translated: CASSSQGQGDGYTF. The chain joins TRBV18 to TRBJ1-2; 8 bases match TRBD1. Trimming removed 5 bases from V and 6 bases from J; junction bases left unmatched: 8. In germline, CDR1 is KGHSH, CDR2 LQKENI. There are 14 residues in the CDR3.